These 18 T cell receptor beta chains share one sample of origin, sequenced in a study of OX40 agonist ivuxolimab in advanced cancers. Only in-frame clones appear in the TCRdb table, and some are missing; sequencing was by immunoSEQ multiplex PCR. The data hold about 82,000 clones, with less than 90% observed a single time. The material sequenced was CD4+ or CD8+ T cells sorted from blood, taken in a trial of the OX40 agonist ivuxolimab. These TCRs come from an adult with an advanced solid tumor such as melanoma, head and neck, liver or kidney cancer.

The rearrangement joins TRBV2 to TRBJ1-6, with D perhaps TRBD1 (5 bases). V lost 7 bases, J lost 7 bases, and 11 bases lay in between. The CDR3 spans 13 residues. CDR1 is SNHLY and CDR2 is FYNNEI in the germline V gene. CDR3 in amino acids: CASIGQPNSPLHF. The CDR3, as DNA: TGTGCCAGCATTGGACAACCGAATTCACCCCTCCACTTT.

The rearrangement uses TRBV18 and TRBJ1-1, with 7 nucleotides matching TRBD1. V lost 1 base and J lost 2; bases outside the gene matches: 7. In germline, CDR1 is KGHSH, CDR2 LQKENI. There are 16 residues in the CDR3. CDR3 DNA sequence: TGTGCCAGCTCACCACAGCAACAGGGGCACAACACTGAAGCTTTCTTT. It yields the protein CASSPQQQGHNTEAFF.

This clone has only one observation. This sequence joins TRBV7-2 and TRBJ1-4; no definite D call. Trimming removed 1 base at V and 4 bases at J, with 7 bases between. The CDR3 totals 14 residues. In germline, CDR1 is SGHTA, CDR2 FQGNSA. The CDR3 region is CASSLGQVNEKLFF. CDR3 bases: TGTGCCAGCAGCTTAGGACAAGTTAATGAAAAACTGTTTTTT.

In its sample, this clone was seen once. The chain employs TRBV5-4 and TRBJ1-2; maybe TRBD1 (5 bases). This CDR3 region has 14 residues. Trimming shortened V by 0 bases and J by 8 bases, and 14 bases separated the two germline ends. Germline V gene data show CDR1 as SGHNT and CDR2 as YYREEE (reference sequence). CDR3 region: CASSLAGDPMGYTF. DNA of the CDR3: TGTGCCAGCAGCTTGGCGGGGGATCCTATGGGCTACACCTTC.

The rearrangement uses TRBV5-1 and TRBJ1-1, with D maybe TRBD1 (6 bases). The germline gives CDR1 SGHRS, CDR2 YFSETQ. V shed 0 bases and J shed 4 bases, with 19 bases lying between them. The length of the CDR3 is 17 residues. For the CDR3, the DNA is TGCGCCAGCAGCTTGGGTTCCTTCAGGGGTGTTGGCACTGAAGCTTTCTTT. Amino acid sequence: CASSLGSFRGVGTEAFF.

The CDR3 protein is CASSQGLSRLMNTEAFF. CDR3 DNA: TGTGCCAGCAGCCAAGGGTTGTCGCGCCTAATGAACACTGAAGCTTTCTTT. J is TRBJ1-1 and V is TRBV14, with D uncertain. In germline, CDR1 is SGHDN, CDR2 FVKESK. Trimming took 1 base from V and 0 from J, leaving 15 bases between them. CDR3 length equals 17 residues. Full variable domain (missing parts from reference TRBV14 and TRBJ1-1): EAGVTQFPSHSVIEKGQTVTLRCDPISGHDNLYWYRRVMGKEIKFLLHFVKESKQDESGMPNNRFLAERTGGTYSTLKVQPAELEDSGVYFCASSQGLSRLMNTEAFFGQGTRLTVV.

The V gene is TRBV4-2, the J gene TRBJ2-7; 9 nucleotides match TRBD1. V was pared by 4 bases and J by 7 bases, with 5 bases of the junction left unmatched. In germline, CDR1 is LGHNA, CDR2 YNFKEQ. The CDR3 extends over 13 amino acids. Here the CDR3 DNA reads TGTGCCAGCAGCCCGGACAGGGGTGGGGAGCAGTACTTC. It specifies CASSPDRGGEQYF.

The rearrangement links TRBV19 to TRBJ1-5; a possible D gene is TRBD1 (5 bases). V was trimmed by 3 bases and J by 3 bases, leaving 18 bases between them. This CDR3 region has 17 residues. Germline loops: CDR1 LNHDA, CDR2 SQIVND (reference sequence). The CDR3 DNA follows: TGTGCCAGTAGTATGTCATTACAGGTCCTTCACAATCAGCCCCAGCATTTT. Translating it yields CASSMSLQVLHNQPQHF.

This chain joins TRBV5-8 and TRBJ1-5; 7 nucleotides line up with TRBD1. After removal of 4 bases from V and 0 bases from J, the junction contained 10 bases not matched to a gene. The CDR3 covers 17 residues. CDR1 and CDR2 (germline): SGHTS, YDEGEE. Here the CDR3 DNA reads TGTGCCAGCAGCCGTCCGGGACAGACATATAGCAATCAGCCCCAGCATTTT. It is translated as CASSRPGQTYSNQPQHF.

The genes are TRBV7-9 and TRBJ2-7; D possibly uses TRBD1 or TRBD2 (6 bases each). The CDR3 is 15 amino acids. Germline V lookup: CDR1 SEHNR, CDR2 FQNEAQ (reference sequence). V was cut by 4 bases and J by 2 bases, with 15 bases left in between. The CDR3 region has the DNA TGTGCCAGCAGCTCTGGGGGGCCATACCCCTACGAGCAGTACTTC. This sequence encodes CASSSGGPYPYEQYF.

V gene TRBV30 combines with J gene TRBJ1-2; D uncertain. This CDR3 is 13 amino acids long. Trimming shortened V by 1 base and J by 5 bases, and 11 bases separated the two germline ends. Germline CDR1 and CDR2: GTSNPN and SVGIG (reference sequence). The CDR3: CAWSGGRIYGYTF. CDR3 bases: TGTGCCTGGAGTGGAGGGAGAATTTATGGCTACACCTTC. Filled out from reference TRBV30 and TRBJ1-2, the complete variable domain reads SQTIHQWPATLVQPVGSPLSLECTVEGTSNPNLYWYRQAAGRGLQLLFYSVGIGQISSEVPQNLSASRPQDRQFILSSKKLLLSDSGFYLCAWSGGRIYGYTFGSGTRLTVV.

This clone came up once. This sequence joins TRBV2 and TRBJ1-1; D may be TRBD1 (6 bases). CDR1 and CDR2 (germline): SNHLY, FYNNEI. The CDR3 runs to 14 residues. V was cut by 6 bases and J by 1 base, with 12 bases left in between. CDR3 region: CASRGAFPNTEAFF. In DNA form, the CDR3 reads TGTGCCAGCAGGGGGGCTTTCCCGAACACTGAAGCTTTCTTT.

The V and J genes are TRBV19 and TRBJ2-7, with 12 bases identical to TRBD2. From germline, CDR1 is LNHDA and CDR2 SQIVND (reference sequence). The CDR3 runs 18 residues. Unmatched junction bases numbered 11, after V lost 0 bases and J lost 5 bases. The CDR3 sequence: CASSIDRPASGGADEQYF. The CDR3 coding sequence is TGTGCCAGTAGTATAGATCGCCCCGCTAGCGGGGGGGCGGACGAGCAGTACTTC.

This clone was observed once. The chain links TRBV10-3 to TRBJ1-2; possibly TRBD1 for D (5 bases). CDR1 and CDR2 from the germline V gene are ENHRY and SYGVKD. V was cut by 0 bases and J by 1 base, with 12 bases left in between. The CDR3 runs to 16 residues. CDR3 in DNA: TGTGCCATCAGTGAGTCAACGGGGGAACTTAACTATGGCTACACCTTC. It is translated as CAISESTGELNYGYTF.

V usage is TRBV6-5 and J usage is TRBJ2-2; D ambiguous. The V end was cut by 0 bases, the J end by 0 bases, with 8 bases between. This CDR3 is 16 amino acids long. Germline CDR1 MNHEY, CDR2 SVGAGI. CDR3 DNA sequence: TGTGCCAGCAGTTACTCAATGGGCGCGAACACCGGGGAGCTGTTTTTT. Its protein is CASSYSMGANTGELFF.

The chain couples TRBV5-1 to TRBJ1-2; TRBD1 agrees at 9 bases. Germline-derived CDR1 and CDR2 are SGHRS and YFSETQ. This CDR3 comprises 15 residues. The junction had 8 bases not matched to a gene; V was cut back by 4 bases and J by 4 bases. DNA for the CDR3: TGCGCCAGCAGCGAGACAGGGGGTGTTGGCTATGGCTACACCTTC. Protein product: CASSETGGVGYGYTF.

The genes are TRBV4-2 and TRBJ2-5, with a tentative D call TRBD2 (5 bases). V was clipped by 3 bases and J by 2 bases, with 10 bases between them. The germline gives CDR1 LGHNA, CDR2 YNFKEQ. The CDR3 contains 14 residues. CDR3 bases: TGTGCCAGCAGCCAGGACTGGACTCAAGAGACCCAGTACTTC. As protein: CASSQDWTQETQYF.

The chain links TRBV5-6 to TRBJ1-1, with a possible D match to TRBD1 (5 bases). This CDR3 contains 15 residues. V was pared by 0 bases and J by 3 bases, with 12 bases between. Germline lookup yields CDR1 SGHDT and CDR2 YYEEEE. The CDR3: CASSLVGRDDTEAFF. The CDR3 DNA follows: TGTGCCAGCAGCTTGGTAGGCAGGGATGACACTGAAGCTTTCTTT.